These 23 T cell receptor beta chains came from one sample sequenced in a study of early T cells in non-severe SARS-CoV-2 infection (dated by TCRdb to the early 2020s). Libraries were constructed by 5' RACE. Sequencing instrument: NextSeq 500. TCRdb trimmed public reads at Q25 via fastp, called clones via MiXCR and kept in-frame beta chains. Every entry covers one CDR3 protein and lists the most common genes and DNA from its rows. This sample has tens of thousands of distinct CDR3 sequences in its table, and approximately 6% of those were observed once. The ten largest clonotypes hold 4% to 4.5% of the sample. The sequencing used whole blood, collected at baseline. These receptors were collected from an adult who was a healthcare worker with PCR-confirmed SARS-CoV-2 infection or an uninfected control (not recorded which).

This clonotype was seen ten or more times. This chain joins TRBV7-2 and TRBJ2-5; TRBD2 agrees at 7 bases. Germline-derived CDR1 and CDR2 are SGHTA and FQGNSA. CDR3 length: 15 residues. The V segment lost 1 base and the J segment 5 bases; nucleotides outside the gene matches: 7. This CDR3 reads CASSLGLAVSETQYF. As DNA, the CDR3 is TGTGCCAGCAGCTTAGGGCTAGCGGTGAGCGAGACCCAGTACTTC.

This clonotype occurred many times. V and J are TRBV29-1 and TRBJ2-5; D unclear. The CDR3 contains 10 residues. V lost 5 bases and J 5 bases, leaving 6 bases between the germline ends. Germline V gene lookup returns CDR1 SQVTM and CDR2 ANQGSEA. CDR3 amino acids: CSVREETQYF. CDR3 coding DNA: TGCAGCGTTCGTGAGGAGACCCAGTACTTC.

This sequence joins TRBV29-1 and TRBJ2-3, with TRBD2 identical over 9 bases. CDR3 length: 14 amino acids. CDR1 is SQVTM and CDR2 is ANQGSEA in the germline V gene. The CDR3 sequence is CTYSGGRGTDTQYF. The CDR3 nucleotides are TGCACCTACAGCGGGGGGCGCGGCACAGATACGCAGTATTTT.

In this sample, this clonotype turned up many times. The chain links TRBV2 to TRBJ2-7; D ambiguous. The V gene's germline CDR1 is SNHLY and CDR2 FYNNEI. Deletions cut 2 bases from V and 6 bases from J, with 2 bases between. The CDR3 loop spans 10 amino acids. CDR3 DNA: TGTGCCAGCAGTGAAATCGAGCAGTACTTC. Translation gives CASSEIEQYF.

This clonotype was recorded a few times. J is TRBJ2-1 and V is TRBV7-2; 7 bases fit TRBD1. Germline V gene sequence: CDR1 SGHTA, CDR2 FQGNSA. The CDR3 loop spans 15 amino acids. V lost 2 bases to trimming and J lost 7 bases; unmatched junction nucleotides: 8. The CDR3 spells CASSLRPGGVNEQFF. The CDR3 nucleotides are TGTGCCAGCAGCTTAAGGCCAGGGGGAGTTAATGAGCAGTTCTTC.

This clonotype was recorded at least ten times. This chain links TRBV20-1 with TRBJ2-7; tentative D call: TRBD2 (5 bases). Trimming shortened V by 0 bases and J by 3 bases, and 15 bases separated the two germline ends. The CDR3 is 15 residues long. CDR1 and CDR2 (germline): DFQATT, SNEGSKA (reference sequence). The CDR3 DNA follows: TGCAGTGCTAGAGATGGCTCGGGGAGTGGCTACGAGCAGTACTTC. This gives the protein CSARDGSGSGYEQYF.

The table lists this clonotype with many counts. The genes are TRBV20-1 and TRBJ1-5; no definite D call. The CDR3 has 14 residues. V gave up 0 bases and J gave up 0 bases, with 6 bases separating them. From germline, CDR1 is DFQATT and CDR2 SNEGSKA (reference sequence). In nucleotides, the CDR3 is TGCAGTGCTAGAGAAGGGTATAGCAATCAGCCCCAGCATTTT. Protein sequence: CSAREGYSNQPQHF.

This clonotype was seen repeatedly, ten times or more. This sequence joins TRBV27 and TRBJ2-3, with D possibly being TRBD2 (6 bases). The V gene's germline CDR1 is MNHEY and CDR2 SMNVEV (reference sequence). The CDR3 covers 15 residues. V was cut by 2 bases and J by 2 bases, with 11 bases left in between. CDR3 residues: CASSLAGLNTDTQYF. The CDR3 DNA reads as TGTGCCAGCAGTTTAGCGGGGCTGAACACAGATACGCAGTATTTT.

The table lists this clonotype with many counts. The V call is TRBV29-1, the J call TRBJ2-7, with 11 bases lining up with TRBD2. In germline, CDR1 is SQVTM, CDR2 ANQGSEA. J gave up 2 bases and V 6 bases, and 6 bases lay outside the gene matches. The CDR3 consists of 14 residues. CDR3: CSVSGTSGAYEQYF. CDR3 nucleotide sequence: TGCAGCGTGTCCGGGACTAGCGGAGCCTACGAGCAGTACTTC.

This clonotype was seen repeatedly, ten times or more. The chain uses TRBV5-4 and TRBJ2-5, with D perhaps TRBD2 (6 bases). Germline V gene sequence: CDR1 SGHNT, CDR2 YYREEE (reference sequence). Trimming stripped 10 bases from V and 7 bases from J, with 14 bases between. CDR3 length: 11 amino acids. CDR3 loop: CAPSVGGTQYF. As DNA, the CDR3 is TGTGCCCCTTCGGTGGGGGGGACCCAGTACTTC.

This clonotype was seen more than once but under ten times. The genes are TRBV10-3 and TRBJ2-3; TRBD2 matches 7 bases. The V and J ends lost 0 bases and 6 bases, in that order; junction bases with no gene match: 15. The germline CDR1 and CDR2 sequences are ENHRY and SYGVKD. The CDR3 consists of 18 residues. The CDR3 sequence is CAISESAETSSRKDTQYF. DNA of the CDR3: TGTGCCATCAGTGAGTCCGCTGAGACTAGCTCCAGGAAGGATACGCAGTATTTT.

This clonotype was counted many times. CDR3 DNA sequence: TGCAGTGCTAGAGGGGACAGGTACGAGCAGTACTTC. It specifies CSARGDRYEQYF. This chain connects TRBV20-1 to TRBJ2-7, with 8 positions matching TRBD1. V lost 1 base, J lost 4 bases, and 0 bases stayed unmatched. Germline V gene sequence: CDR1 DFQATT, CDR2 SNEGSKA (reference sequence). This CDR3 is 12 amino acids long.

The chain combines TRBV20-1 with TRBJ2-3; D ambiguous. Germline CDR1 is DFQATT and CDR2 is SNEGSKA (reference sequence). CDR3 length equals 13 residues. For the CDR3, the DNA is TGCAGCGGACGGATGACGGGCACAGATACGCAGTATTTT. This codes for CSGRMTGTDTQYF.

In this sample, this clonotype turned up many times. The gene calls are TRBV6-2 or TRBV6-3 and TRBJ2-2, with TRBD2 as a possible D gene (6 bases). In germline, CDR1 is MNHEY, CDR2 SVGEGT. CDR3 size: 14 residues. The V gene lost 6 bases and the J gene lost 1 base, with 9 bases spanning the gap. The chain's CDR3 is CASRNGGNTGELFF. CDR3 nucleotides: TGTGCCAGCAGGAACGGGGGGAACACCGGGGAGCTGTTTTTT.

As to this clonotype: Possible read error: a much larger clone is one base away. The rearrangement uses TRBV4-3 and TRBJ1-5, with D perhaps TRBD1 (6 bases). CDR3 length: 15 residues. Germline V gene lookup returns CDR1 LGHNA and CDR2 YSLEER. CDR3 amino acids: CPSSQDGTGNQPQHF. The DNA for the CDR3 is TGCCCCAGCAGCCAAGATGGCACAGGGAATCAGCCCCAGCATTTT.

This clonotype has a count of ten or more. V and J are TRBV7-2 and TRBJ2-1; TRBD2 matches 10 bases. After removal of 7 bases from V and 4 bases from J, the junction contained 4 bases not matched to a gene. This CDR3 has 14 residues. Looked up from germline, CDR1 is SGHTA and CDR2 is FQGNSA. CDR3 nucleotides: TGTGCCAGCACCCGGACTAGCGGTTACAATGAGCAGTTCTTC. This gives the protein CASTRTSGYNEQFF.

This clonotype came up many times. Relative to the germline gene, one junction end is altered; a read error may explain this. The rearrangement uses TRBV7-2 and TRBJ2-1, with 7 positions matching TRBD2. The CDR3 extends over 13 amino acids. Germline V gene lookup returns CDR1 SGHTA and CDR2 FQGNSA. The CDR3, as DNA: TGTGCCAGCAGCTTAGGTGGTGGGCGGGAGCAGCTCTTC. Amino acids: CASSLGGGREQLF.

This chain's CDR3 is CASSSRTGGRAFF. In DNA form, the CDR3 reads TGTGCCAGCAGCAGCCGGACAGGGGGGCGAGCTTTCTTT. The chain uses TRBV7-2 and TRBJ1-1, with 10 bases that match TRBD1. CDR3 length equals 13 residues. CDR1 is SGHTA and CDR2 is FQGNSA in the germline V gene. V gave up 5 bases and J gave up 10 bases; unmatched junction bases: 7. Filled out from reference TRBV7-2 and TRBJ1-1, the complete variable domain reads GAGVSQSPSNKVTEKGKDVELRCDPISGHTALYWYRQSLGQGLEFLIYFQGNSAPDKSGLPSDRFSAERTGGSVSTLTIQRTQQEDSAVYLCASSSRTGGRAFFGQGTRLTVV.

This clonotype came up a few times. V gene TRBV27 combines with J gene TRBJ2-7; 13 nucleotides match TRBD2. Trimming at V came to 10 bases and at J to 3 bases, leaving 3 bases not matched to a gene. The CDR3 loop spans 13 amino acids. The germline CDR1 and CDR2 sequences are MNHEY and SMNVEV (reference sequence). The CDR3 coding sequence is TGTGCCACCGGACTAGCGGGAGTCTACGAGCAGTACTTC. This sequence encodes CATGLAGVYEQYF.

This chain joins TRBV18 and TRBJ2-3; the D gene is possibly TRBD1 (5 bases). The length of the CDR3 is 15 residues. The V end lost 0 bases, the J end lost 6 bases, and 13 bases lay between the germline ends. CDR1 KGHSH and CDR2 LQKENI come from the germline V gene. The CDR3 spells CASSPPSREADTQYF. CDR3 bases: TGTGCCAGCTCACCACCGAGCAGGGAAGCCGATACGCAGTATTTT.

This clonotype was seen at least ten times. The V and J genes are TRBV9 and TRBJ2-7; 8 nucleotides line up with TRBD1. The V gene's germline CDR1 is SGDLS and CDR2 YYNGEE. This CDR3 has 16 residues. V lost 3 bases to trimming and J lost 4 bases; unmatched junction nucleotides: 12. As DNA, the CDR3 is TGTGCCAGCAGCGCCCACAGGGGGTGGGCACCTTACGAGCAGTACTTC. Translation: CASSAHRGWAPYEQYF.

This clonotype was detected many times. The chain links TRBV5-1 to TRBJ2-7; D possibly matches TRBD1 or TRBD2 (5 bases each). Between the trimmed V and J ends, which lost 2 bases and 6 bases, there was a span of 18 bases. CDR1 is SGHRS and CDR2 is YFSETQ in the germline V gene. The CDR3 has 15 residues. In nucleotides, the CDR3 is TGCGCCAGCAGCTTTGGGGACGGACCGACCTCCGAGCAGTACTTC. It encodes CASSFGDGPTSEQYF.

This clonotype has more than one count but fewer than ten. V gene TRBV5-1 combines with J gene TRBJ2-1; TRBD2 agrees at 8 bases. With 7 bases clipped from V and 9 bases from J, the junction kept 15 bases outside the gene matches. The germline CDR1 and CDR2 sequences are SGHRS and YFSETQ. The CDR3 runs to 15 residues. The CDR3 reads CASSSSGGSFTEQFF. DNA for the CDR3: TGCGCCAGCTCCTCCAGCGGGGGCTCTTTCACTGAGCAGTTCTTC.